Shown below are 27 T cell receptor beta chains from a single sample sequenced in a study of CD8 T cells in ankylosing spondylitis. Study-wide results and caveats: The study identified a TCR beta motif of several highly homologous variants that appeared characteristic of ankylosing spondylitis blood.

TCRdb fed the 5' RACE reads into MiXCR, producing one record per CDR3 protein. The sample lists under 850,000 distinct CDR3 sequences; around 20% were seen once. Their cognate antigens are unknown. Sequenced material: blood, either unsorted or a sorted T cell fraction (not recorded which). The receptors were sampled from a male donor with ankylosing spondylitis.

This clonotype has a handful of counts. V gene TRBV6-2 or TRBV6-3 combines with J gene TRBJ2-1; no firm D call. In germline, CDR1 is MNHEY, CDR2 SVGEGT. The CDR3 is 12 residues long. V was trimmed by 2 bases and J by 5 bases, leaving 4 bases between them. CDR3 DNA: TGTGCCAGCAGTTACCGGGACAATGAGCAGTTCTTC. Translating gives CASSYRDNEQFF.

V is TRBV6-1 and J is TRBJ2-3; 9 bases map to TRBD2. Germline loops: CDR1 MNHNS, CDR2 SASEGT. The CDR3 is made up of 17 amino acids. The V segment lost 5 bases and the J segment 5 bases; nucleotides outside the gene matches: 14. The CDR3 nucleotides are TGTGCCAGCAGTAGAACCGAAGCGGGAGGTGGGGGAGATACGCAGTATTTT. This encodes CASSRTEAGGGGDTQYF.

The chain is built from TRBV9 and TRBJ1-6, with a tentative D call TRBD1 (6 bases). V lost 1 base and J lost 8, with 7 bases in between. This CDR3 contains 13 residues. The germline V gene encodes CDR1 SGDLS and CDR2 YYNGEE. CDR3 DNA sequence: TGTGCCAGCAGCGTAACAGGGTATTCACCCCTCCACTTT. Residues: CASSVTGYSPLHF.

CDR3 nucleotides: TGTGCCAGCAGCTTAAAAGCGGGGGGGATCGGCTACGAGCAGTACTTC. It encodes CASSLKAGGIGYEQYF. The chain links TRBV11-2 to TRBJ2-7; 10 nucleotides agree with TRBD2. This CDR3 comprises 16 residues. Germline assignment: CDR1 SGHAT and CDR2 FQNNGV. The J segment lost 3 bases and the V segment lost 2 bases, leaving 7 bases of the junction unmatched. Supplemented by reference TRBV11-2 and TRBJ2-7, the full variable domain reads EAGVAQSPRYKIIEKRQSVAFWCNPISGHATLYWYQQILGQGPKLLIQFQNNGVVDDSQLPKDRFSAERLKGVDSTLKIQPAKLEDSAVYLCASSLKAGGIGYEQYFGPGTRLTVT.

The gene calls are TRBV4-1 and TRBJ1-1; TRBD1 matches at 8 bases. The V gene's germline CDR1 is MGHRA and CDR2 YSYEKL. The CDR3 sequence is 17 residues long. V shed 6 bases and J 1 base; nucleotides not matched to a gene: 13. Written as DNA, the CDR3 is TGCGCCAGCAGTCTGTCACCGAACAGGGGGGAGAACACTGAAGCTTTCTTT. It yields the protein CASSLSPNRGENTEAFF.

This clonotype has just a few counts. This sequence joins TRBV7-2 and TRBJ2-2; D is undetermined. Germline lookup yields CDR1 SGHTA and CDR2 FQGNSA. Trimming removed 6 bases from V and 5 bases from J, with 7 bases in between. The CDR3 is 12 residues long. This chain's CDR3 is CASSYTTGELFF. For the CDR3, the DNA is TGTGCCAGCAGTTACACTACCGGGGAGCTGTTTTTT.

This clonotype was detected a few times. This chain links TRBV16 with TRBJ1-2; D gene ambiguous. The CDR3 length is 15 residues. Germline loops: CDR1 KGHSY, CDR2 FQNENV. V was shortened by 4 bases and J by 2 bases, with 14 bases between the two germline ends. CDR3 in DNA: TGTGCCAGCAGCCCCTTTTCTCCAGAAAACTATGGCTACACCTTC. Amino acids: CASSPFSPENYGYTF.

V is TRBV4-1 and J is TRBJ2-1; TRBD2 matches at 11 bases. CDR1 and CDR2 from the germline V gene are MGHRA and YSYEKL. This CDR3 is 17 amino acids long. Germline trimming cut 0 bases from V and 0 bases from J; bases unmatched to any gene: 1. The DNA of the CDR3 is TGCGCCAGCAGCCAAGATAGCGGGAGGGACTCCTACAATGAGCAGTTCTTC. Translated, it gives CASSQDSGRDSYNEQFF.

This clonotype was observed a few times. The chain couples TRBV29-1 to TRBJ2-1; TRBD2 matches at 7 bases. There are 16 residues in the CDR3. CDR1 and CDR2 (germline): SQVTM, ANQGSEA. V trimming: 1 base; J trimming: 3 bases; junction bases outside the gene matches: 9. The CDR3 here is CSVEGGLAEFYNEQFF. CDR3 DNA sequence: TGCAGCGTTGAAGGAGGGCTAGCGGAATTCTACAATGAGCAGTTCTTC.

This clonotype was counted between two and nine times. CDR3 sequence: CASSGDRAAGQPQHF. CDR3 in DNA: TGTGCCAGCAGTGGGGACAGGGCGGCAGGGCAGCCCCAGCATTTT. This sequence joins TRBV27 and TRBJ1-5; 9 nucleotides agree with TRBD1. V lost 5 bases, J lost 7 bases, and 9 bases stayed unmatched. The V gene's germline CDR1 is MNHEY and CDR2 SMNVEV (reference sequence). The CDR3 is made up of 15 amino acids.

The chain has TRBV4-3 and TRBJ2-5; 8 nucleotides match TRBD2. This CDR3 is built from 15 residues. CDR1 and CDR2 from the germline V gene are LGHNA and YSLEER. The J segment lost 0 bases and the V segment lost 1 base, leaving 1 base of the junction unmatched. The CDR3 region is CASSQGLANQETQYF. The CDR3 DNA is TGCGCCAGCAGCCAAGGACTAGCGAACCAAGAGACCCAGTACTTC.

In its sample, this clonotype was seen a few times. The chain is built from TRBV9 and TRBJ2-3, with D tentatively TRBD2 (7 bases). Germline CDR1 reads SGDLS; CDR2 reads YYNGEE. CDR3 length equals 18 residues. V was trimmed by 0 bases and J by 2 bases, leaving 19 bases between them. The CDR3 reads CASSVARGPAGLTDTQYF. The CDR3 nucleotides are TGTGCCAGCAGCGTAGCCAGGGGCCCAGCGGGACTCACAGATACGCAGTATTTT.

The V call is TRBV5-1, the J call TRBJ2-4; a weak D match, TRBD1 (6 bases). Germline V CDR1 and CDR2: SGHRS, YFSETQ. The CDR3 sequence is 16 residues long. Trimming pared 4 bases from V and 2 bases from J, leaving 16 bases between. The CDR3 sequence: CASSGGQSPSKNIQYF. DNA of the CDR3: TGCGCCAGCAGCGGCGGACAGAGCCCATCCAAAAACATTCAGTACTTC.

This clonotype was seen many times. The CDR3 reads CASNRPGTTYEQYF. CDR3 bases: TGTGCCAGCAACCGGCCCGGGACTACATACGAGCAGTACTTC. This chain connects TRBV28 to TRBJ2-7, with 7 bases that match TRBD2. Germline V gene data show CDR1 as MDHEN and CDR2 as SYDVKM. The CDR3 loop spans 14 amino acids. J lost 4 bases, V lost 7 bases, and 10 bases had no gene match.

The V gene is TRBV20-1, the J gene TRBJ1-6; 10 positions match TRBD1. The CDR3 sequence is 14 residues long. The trim removed 4 bases at V and 9 bases at J, leaving 6 bases unmatched. CDR1 is DFQATT and CDR2 is SNEGSKA in the germline V gene (reference sequence). CDR3 nucleotides: TGCAGTGCTACGATGGGACAGGGGAGTTCACCCCTCCACTTT. This sequence encodes CSATMGQGSSPLHF.

The chain is built from TRBV29-1 and TRBJ1-5; 7 bases align to TRBD1. The germline gives CDR1 SQVTM, CDR2 ANQGSEA. CDR3 size: 13 residues. With 6 bases clipped from V and 7 bases from J, the junction kept 9 bases outside the gene matches. In DNA form, the CDR3 reads TGCAGCGTCGAAACAGGGGTGGGCCAGCCCCAGCATTTT. Encoded protein: CSVETGVGQPQHF.

This sequence joins TRBV6-5 and TRBJ2-3; D may be TRBD2 (6 bases). Trimming stripped 2 bases from V and 2 bases from J, with 8 bases between. Germline lookup yields CDR1 MNHEY and CDR2 SVGAGI. This CDR3 comprises 14 residues. CDR3 in amino acids: CASSYGGITDTQYF. CDR3 bases: TGTGCCAGCAGTTACGGGGGGATCACAGATACGCAGTATTTT.

This sequence joins TRBV11-2 and TRBJ2-3; TRBD2 matches 15 bases. Per the germline V gene, CDR1 is SGHAT and CDR2 is FQNNGV. The CDR3 totals 19 residues. V was pared by 5 bases and J by 4 bases, with 13 bases of the junction left unmatched. In DNA, the CDR3 is TGTGCCAGCAGCCAGCTCCGGACTAGCGGGAGGGCTACGCCAGATACGCAGTATTTT. Protein sequence: CASSQLRTSGRATPDTQYF.

This clonotype was seen more than once but under ten times. The chain employs TRBV11-2 and TRBJ1-5, with 7 bases aligning to TRBD1. Trimming at V came to 5 bases and at J to 4 bases, leaving 8 bases not matched to a gene. CDR1 and CDR2 (germline): SGHAT, FQNNGV. The CDR3 spans 15 residues. CDR3 residues: CASSPGTATNQPQHF. The CDR3, as DNA: TGTGCCAGCAGCCCAGGGACAGCCACGAATCAGCCCCAGCATTTT. The whole variable domain, remainder taken from reference TRBV11-2 and TRBJ1-5, is EAGVAQSPRYKIIEKRQSVAFWCNPISGHATLYWYQQILGQGPKLLIQFQNNGVVDDSQLPKDRFSAERLKGVDSTLKIQPAKLEDSAVYLCASSPGTATNQPQHFGDGTRLSIL.

V and J are TRBV11-2 and TRBJ2-4; 7 bases align to TRBD1. The germline gives CDR1 SGHAT, CDR2 FQNNGV. Germline trimming cut 7 bases from V and 1 base from J; bases unmatched to any gene: 4. The CDR3 has 14 residues. The CDR3 DNA reads as TGTGCCAGCACCCTACAGGGGGCCAAAAACATTCAGTACTTC. It yields the protein CASTLQGAKNIQYF.

V and J are TRBV12-3 or TRBV12-4 and TRBJ2-5; possible D gene TRBD2, 6 bases. The CDR3 contains 14 residues. The V end was cut by 5 bases, the J end by 5 bases, with 15 bases between. The CDR3 DNA reads as TGTGCCAGCAGTCCGGAGGACTACAGGGAGACCCAGTACTTC. This sequence encodes CASSPEDYRETQYF.

V gene TRBV20-1 combines with J gene TRBJ2-3, with 14 bases fitting TRBD2. This CDR3 is built from 16 residues. CDR1 is DFQATT, CDR2 SNEGSKA, per germline (reference sequence). The trim removed 6 bases at V and 2 bases at J, leaving 7 bases unmatched. CDR3 sequence reads: CSAFPGLAGVTDTQYF. The CDR3 DNA sequence: TGCAGTGCCTTTCCGGGACTAGCGGGGGTCACAGATACGCAGTATTTT.

There are a few counts of this clonotype. The V gene is TRBV12-3 or TRBV12-4, the J gene TRBJ1-1; D perhaps matches TRBD1 (5 bases). The CDR3 is made up of 17 amino acids. Deletions cut 3 bases from V and 5 bases from J, with 22 bases between. DNA of the CDR3: TGTGCCAGCAGTTTGTGGTCCCCCGGGGCCGGTGGGACTGAAGCTTTCTTT. Translating gives CASSLWSPGAGGTEAFF.

This clonotype has at least ten counts. The J gene is TRBJ2-5, the V gene TRBV29-1, with a tentative D call TRBD2 (5 bases). In germline, CDR1 is SQVTM, CDR2 ANQGSEA. V was cut by 5 bases and J by 4 bases, with 11 bases left in between. This CDR3 comprises 12 residues. The CDR3 sequence: CSVRPAGETQYF. The DNA of the CDR3 is TGCAGCGTTCGCCCGGCGGGAGAGACCCAGTACTTC.

The chain recombines TRBV20-1 with TRBJ1-5; 10 bases fit TRBD1. The CDR3 loop spans 13 amino acids. The V gene's germline CDR1 is DFQATT and CDR2 SNEGSKA (reference sequence). Unmatched junction bases numbered 5, after V lost 5 bases and J lost 7 bases. The CDR3 DNA follows: TGCAGTGCTCGGGACAGGGGTGAGCAGCCCCAGCATTTT. Protein: CSARDRGEQPQHF.

The sample holds a few counts of this clonotype. This sequence joins TRBV5-1 and TRBJ1-6; D perhaps matches TRBD1 (6 bases). Deletions cut 5 bases from V and 7 bases from J, with 16 bases between. The CDR3 is 15 amino acids. CDR1 and CDR2 (germline): SGHRS, YFSETQ. The CDR3 sequence is CASRLNRDNNSPLHF. The DNA for the CDR3 is TGCGCCAGCAGACTAAACCGGGACAACAATTCACCCCTCCACTTT.

The V and J genes are TRBV7-6 and TRBJ2-2, with TRBD2 identical over 13 bases. With V trimmed by 5 bases and J by 3 bases, 6 bases remained unmatched. The CDR3 has 17 residues. Germline V CDR1 and CDR2: SGHVS, FNYEAQ. The CDR3 region is CASSRLGTSGDTGELFF. The CDR3 DNA is TGTGCCAGCAGCCGACTAGGGACTAGCGGGGACACCGGGGAGCTGTTTTTT.